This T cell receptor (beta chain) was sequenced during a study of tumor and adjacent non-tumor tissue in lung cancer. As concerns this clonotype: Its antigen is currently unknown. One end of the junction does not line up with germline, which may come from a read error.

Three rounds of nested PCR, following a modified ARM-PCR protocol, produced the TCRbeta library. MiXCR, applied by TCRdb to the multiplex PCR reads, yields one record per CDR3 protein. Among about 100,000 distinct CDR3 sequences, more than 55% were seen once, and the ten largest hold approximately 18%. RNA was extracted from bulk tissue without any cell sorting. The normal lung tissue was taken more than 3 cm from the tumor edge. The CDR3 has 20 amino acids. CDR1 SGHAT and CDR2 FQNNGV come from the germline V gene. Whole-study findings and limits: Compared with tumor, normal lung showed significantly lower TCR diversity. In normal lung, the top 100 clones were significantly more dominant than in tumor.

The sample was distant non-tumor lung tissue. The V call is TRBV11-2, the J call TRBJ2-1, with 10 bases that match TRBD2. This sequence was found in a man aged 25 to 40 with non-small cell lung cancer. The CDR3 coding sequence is TGTACCAGCAGCTTAGGACAGTTCAGAGGCACTAGCGGGATGGCCAATGAGCGGTTCTTC. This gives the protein CTSSLGQFRGTSGMANERFF.